One TCR beta chain is described in this entry. Its antigen remains unidentified. V dropped 0 bases and J dropped 7 bases, with 10 bases sitting between them. In germline, CDR1 is SGHRS, CDR2 YFSETQ. CDR3 length: 14 residues. Amplification used 52 TRBV primers and 13 TRBJ primers. The table came from immunoSEQ multiplex PCR; TCRdb's copy has only in-frame clones and leaves some out. The sample comprises about 35,000 clones, 70% to 90% of which are singletons, and approximately 2.3% rests with the top ten. Every patient with CD3G deficiency had evidence of autoimmunity. This sample was taken from a study of regulatory T cells. Study results and limitations: In CD3G-deficient patients, conventional CD4+ T cells were enriched for hydrophobic CDR3 residues at positions 6 and 7.

This clonotype originated in a person under 35 with CD3G deficiency. Material: conventional CD4+ T cells sorted from blood. The gene calls are TRBV5-1 and TRBJ2-2, with D tentatively TRBD1 (6 bases). In nucleotides, the CDR3 is TGCGCCAGCAGCTTGGATAGGGGGAGCGGGGAGCTGTTTTTT. This codes for CASSLDRGSGELFF.